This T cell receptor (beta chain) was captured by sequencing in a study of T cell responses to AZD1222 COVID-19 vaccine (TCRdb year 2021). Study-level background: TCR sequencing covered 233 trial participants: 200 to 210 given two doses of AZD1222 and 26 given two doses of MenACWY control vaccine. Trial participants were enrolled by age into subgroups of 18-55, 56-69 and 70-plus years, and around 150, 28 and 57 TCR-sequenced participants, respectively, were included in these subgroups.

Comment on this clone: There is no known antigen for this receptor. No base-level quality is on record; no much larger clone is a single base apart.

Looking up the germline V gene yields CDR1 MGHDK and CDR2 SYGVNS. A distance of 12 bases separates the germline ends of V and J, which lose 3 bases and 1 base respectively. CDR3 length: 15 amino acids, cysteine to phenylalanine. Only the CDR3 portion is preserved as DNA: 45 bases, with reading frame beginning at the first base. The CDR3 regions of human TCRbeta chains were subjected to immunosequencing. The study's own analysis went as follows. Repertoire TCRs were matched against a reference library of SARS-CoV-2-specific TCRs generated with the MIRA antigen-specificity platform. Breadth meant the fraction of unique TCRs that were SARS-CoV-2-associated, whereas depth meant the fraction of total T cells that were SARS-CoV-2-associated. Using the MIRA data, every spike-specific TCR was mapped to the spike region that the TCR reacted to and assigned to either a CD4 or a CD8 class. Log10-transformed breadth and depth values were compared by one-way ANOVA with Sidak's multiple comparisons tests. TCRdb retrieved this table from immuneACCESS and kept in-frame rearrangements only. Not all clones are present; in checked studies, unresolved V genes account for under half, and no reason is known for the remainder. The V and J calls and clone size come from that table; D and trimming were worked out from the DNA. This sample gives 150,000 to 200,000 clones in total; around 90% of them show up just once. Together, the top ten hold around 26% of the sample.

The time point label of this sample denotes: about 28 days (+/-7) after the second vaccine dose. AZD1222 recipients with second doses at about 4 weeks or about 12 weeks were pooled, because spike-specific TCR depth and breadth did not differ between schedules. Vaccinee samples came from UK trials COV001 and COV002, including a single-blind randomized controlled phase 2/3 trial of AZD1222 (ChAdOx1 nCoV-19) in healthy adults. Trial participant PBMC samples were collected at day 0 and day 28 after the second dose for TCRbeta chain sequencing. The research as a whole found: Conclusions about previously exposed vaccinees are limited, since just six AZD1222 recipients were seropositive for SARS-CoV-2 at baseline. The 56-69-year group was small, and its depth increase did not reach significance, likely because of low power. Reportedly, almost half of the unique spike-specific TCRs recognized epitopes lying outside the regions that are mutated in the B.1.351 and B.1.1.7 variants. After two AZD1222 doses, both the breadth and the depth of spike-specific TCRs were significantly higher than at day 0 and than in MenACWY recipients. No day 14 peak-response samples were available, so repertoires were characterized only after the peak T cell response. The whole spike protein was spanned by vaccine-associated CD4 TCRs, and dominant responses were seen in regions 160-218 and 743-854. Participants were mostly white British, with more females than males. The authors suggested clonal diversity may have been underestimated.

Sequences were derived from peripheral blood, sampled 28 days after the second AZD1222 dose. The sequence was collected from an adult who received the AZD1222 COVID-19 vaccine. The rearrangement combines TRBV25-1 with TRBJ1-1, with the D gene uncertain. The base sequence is TGTGCCAGCAGTGATTGGAGCGTAAGGAACACTGAAGCTTTCTTT. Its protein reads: CASSDWSVRNTEAFF.